This entry describes one T cell receptor (beta chain). As yet, its antigen is unknown. Molecular barcoding with unique molecular identifiers was used for the TCRbeta library. TCRdb analysed the PCR reads with MiXCR anew, one entry per CDR3 protein. The data hold fewer than 150,000 distinct CDR3 sequences, with about 9.5% observed a single time. These data come from a study of T-cell reconstitution after alpha-beta-depleted transplantation in children. Study results and caveats: Reportedly, roughly two months post-transplant, alpha-beta T cells arose from several hundred expanded graft clones.

The sequences come from PBMCs, mostly from graft donor cells, collected 180 days after TCRalphabeta/CD19-depleted stem cell transplant. The TCR sequence derives from a girl under three years old who had a stem cell transplant for combined immunodeficiency, so the T cells may come from the graft donor.

CDR3 residues: CSALQSTDTQYF. CDR3 coding DNA: TGCAGTGCTCTCCAGAGCACAGATACGCAGTATTTT. V is TRBV20-1 and J is TRBJ2-3; no firm D call. The CDR3 length is 12 residues. Trimming removed 5 bases at V and 0 bases at J, with 6 bases between. Germline V gives CDR1 DFQATT, CDR2 SNEGSKA (reference sequence).